This T cell receptor (beta chain) is drawn from a study of cytomegalovirus exposure and HLA in healthy donors. Turning to this clone: As yet, its antigen is unknown.

The CDR3 runs 14 residues. Study results and caveats: Clonal expansion was found to be greater in HLA-associated TCR beta chains than in equally common others in a later analysis. Analysis was carried out at a later point, and it linked a missense DCLRE1C variant to TCR beta V- and J-gene trimming.

60 Vbeta and 13 Jbeta primers were used in PCR. Authors' analysis steps: Later analysis identified tens of millions of unique TCR beta chains, about 10 million shared. Clones were read by immunoSEQ multiplex PCR, and TCRdb kept only the in-frame ones, dropping some. For V, J and clone size, that table is used; D and trimming come from the DNA. The sample lists some 150,000 clones, around three quarters occurring once. The sequence derives from a woman aged 25 to 39 in good health and CMV-seronegative. What was sequenced was PBMCs. The V gene is TRBV1, the J gene TRBJ1-2; the table names TRBD1, a call not compared with the DNA. TRBV1 is assigned pseudogene status. The CDR3 spells CTSSQDLTGGGYTF. CDR3 nucleotides: TGCACCAGCAGCCAAGATTTAACAGGGGGAGGCTACACCTTC.